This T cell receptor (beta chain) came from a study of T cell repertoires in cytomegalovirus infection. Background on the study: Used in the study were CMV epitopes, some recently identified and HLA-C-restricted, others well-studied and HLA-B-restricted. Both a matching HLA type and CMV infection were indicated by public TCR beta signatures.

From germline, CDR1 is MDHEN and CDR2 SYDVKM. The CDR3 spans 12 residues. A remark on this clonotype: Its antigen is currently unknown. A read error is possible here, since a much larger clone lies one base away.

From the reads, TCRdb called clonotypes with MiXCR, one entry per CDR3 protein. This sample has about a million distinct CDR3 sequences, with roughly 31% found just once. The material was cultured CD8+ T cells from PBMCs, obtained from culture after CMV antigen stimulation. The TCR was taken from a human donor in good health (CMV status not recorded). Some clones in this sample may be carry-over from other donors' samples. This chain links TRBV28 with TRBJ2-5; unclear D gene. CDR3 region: CVSRTDQETQYF. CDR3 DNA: TGTGTCAGCAGAACGGACCAAGAGACCCAGTACTTC.